This TCR beta chain was obtained from a study of cytomegalovirus exposure and HLA in healthy donors. General observations from the study: The authors later found HLA-associated TCR beta chains more clonally expanded than equally common others. The classifier reportedly diagnosed cytomegalovirus status with high specificity and sensitivity. One variant, a missense change in DCLRE1C, was linked in a later analysis to TCR beta V- and J-gene trimming.

The V segment lost 5 bases and the J segment 4 bases; nucleotides outside the gene matches: 5. The germline V gene has CDR1 SGHAT and CDR2 FQNNGV. The CDR3 has 15 amino acids. Amplification used 60 Vbeta primers and 13 Jbeta primers. In the authors' methods: In a later analysis, around 10 million of some 80 million unique beta chains occurred in at least two donors. Data came from immunoSEQ multiplex PCR; TCRdb stores just in-frame clones and leaves some out. That table furnishes V, J and clone size, whereas the DNA furnished D and trimming. Counted here are 100,000 to 150,000 clones, 55% to 75% occurring once; the ten biggest clones make up 3% to 4.5%. This clone was detected once. Its antigen remains unknown.

This sequence joins TRBV11-2 and TRBJ2-5, with 12 nucleotides matching TRBD2. The sequenced sample consisted of PBMCs. This sequence was found in a man aged 30 to 39 in good health and CMV-seronegative. The CDR3 DNA sequence: TGTGCCAGCAGCCCTAGCGGGGGGGACGGAGAGACCCAGTACTTC. Translating gives CASSPSGGDGETQYF.